The 21 T cell receptor beta chains reported below all come from one sample, sequenced in a study of T cell changes during pregnancy in multiple sclerosis. The method was immunoSEQ multiplex PCR; TCRdb's version includes in-frame clones alone and lacks a portion of them. The sample has 100,000 or so clones, about 94% seen once. The sample consisted of peripheral blood, taken before pregnancy. These receptors all stem from a female donor with multiple sclerosis, enrolled in a pregnancy study.

The chain is built from TRBV11-2 and TRBJ1-1, with 7 bases lining up with TRBD1. V lost 5 bases, J lost 1 base, and 7 bases stayed unmatched. CDR1 is SGHAT and CDR2 is FQNNGV in the germline V gene. CDR3 length equals 15 residues. For the CDR3, the DNA is TGTGCCAGCAGCCTCACAGGGGCCGGGAACACTGAAGCTTTCTTT. This sequence encodes CASSLTGAGNTEAFF.

The chain employs TRBV29-1 and TRBJ1-1; possibly TRBD1 for D (5 bases). Per the germline V gene, CDR1 is SQVTM and CDR2 is ANQGSEA. Deletions cut 6 bases from V and 4 bases from J, with 18 bases between. This CDR3 is 14 amino acids long. In DNA, the CDR3 is TGCAGCGTCGACACTCAGGGTGGTGGCACTGAAGCTTTCTTT. As protein: CSVDTQGGGTEAFF.

CDR3 loop: CAISPSDREIYNYGYTF. CDR3 in DNA: TGTGCCATCAGTCCTTCGGACAGGGAGATATATAACTATGGCTACACCTTC. The chain couples TRBV10-3 to TRBJ1-2, with 8 bases identical to TRBD1. The V gene end was trimmed by 5 bases and the J gene end by 1 base; junction bases not matched to a gene: 12. This CDR3 is 17 amino acids long. Per the germline V gene, CDR1 is ENHRY and CDR2 is SYGVKD.

The chain links TRBV18 to TRBJ2-3; 9 nucleotides match TRBD2. This CDR3 comprises 18 residues. Germline loops: CDR1 KGHSH, CDR2 LQKENI. The V segment lost 4 bases and the J segment 0 bases; nucleotides outside the gene matches: 11. In DNA form, the CDR3 reads TGTGCCAGCTCACTTCAAAAGACTAGCGGACCTAGCACAGATACGCAGTATTTT. It is translated as CASSLQKTSGPSTDTQYF.

V gene TRBV6-5 combines with J gene TRBJ1-1; D remains unclear. Germline lookup yields CDR1 MNHEY and CDR2 SVGAGI. The CDR3 is made up of 11 amino acids. Deletions cut 6 bases from V and 2 bases from J, with 4 bases between. DNA of the CDR3: TGTGCCAGCAGATATAACACTGAAGCTTTCTTT. Protein: CASRYNTEAFF.

J is TRBJ1-4 and V is TRBV9; the match to TRBD1 covers 11 bases. The CDR3 totals 14 residues. The V gene end was trimmed by 2 bases and the J gene end by 8 bases; junction bases not matched to a gene: 2. Germline V gene data show CDR1 as SGDLS and CDR2 as YYNGEE. The CDR3 sequence: CASSVGTGGEKLFF. The DNA of the CDR3 is TGTGCCAGCAGCGTCGGGACAGGGGGAGAAAAACTGTTTTTT.

This sequence joins TRBV4-1 and TRBJ2-1; the D gene is possibly TRBD1 (5 bases). The length of the CDR3 is 13 residues. CDR1 and CDR2 (germline): MGHRA, YSYEKL. V gave up 2 bases and J gave up 8 bases, with 10 bases separating them. CDR3 sequence: CASSQNSRDEQFF. CDR3 sequence (DNA): TGCGCCAGCAGCCAAAACAGCAGGGATGAGCAGTTCTTC.

V usage is TRBV18 and J usage is TRBJ1-2; 9 nucleotides match TRBD1. Trimming took 4 bases from V and 4 from J; bases not matched to a gene: 4. CDR3 length: 14 residues. Per germline, CDR1 KGHSH and CDR2 LQKENI. The CDR3 DNA reads as TGTGCCAGCTCACTGGGACAGGGATTCTATGGCTACACCTTC. Translating gives CASSLGQGFYGYTF. Based on the CDR3 plus reference TRBV18 and TRBJ1-2, the full variable domain is NAGVMQNPRHLVRRRGQEARLRCSPMKGHSHVYWYRQLPEEGLKFMVYLQKENIIDESGMPKERFSAEFPKEGPSILRIQQVVRGDSAAYFCASSLGQGFYGYTFGSGTRLTVV.

This clone was counted once. J is TRBJ1-2 and V is TRBV4-1; D may be TRBD1 (5 bases). The V gene's germline CDR1 is MGHRA and CDR2 YSYEKL. The CDR3 loop spans 20 amino acids. Trimming cost V 1 base and J 1 base, with 25 bases left between them. The CDR3 nucleotides read TGCGCCAGCAGCCAAGTTGGGTCGGGCGGGGCGAACAAGCTTAACTATGGCTACACCTTC. Protein: CASSQVGSGGANKLNYGYTF.

The rearrangement joins TRBV27 to TRBJ2-1, with TRBD2 identical over 8 bases. In germline, CDR1 is MNHEY, CDR2 SMNVEV (reference sequence). The trim removed 6 bases at V and 4 bases at J, leaving 8 bases unmatched. The CDR3 is 15 residues long. CDR3 region: CASSPTSGAYNEQFF. The DNA of the CDR3 is TGTGCCAGCAGCCCAACTAGCGGAGCATACAATGAGCAGTTCTTC.

The chain employs TRBV7-8 and TRBJ2-7; 9 positions match TRBD1. Germline values: CDR1 SGHVS, CDR2 FQNEAQ. The trim removed 4 bases at V and 6 bases at J, leaving 10 bases unmatched. The CDR3 loop spans 15 amino acids. The CDR3 DNA is TGTGCCAGCAGCTCAGCAGGGACAGGGCTCGGCGAGCAGTACTTC. This translates into CASSSAGTGLGEQYF.

The chain links TRBV27 to TRBJ1-5; the D gene is possibly TRBD1 (6 bases). V dropped 2 bases and J dropped 7 bases, with 21 bases sitting between them. This CDR3 is 17 amino acids long. CDR1 is MNHEY and CDR2 is SMNVEV in the germline V gene (reference sequence). The CDR3 DNA sequence: TGTGCCAGCAGTTTAAGGGGGGGAAGGGTGCGTAACCAGCCCCAGCATTTT. Amino acid sequence: CASSLRGGRVRNQPQHF.

The V gene is TRBV7-6, the J gene TRBJ2-1; 7 bases match TRBD2. V gave up 7 bases and J gave up 4 bases; unmatched junction bases: 1. Germline CDR1 is SGHVS and CDR2 is FNYEAQ. The CDR3 has 12 residues. The CDR3 loop reads CASTSGYNEQFF. The CDR3, as DNA: TGTGCCAGCACTAGCGGATACAATGAGCAGTTCTTC.

V usage is TRBV28 and J usage is TRBJ1-2, with 10 bases matching TRBD1. The J segment lost 8 bases and the V segment lost 6 bases, leaving 9 bases of the junction unmatched. Germline lookup yields CDR1 MDHEN and CDR2 SYDVKM. This CDR3 has 14 amino acids. The CDR3: CASSLGDRGWGYTF. In nucleotides, the CDR3 is TGTGCCAGCAGCCTGGGGGACAGGGGATGGGGCTACACCTTC.

The chain has TRBV7-8 and TRBJ2-3; the match to TRBD1 covers 10 bases. With 2 bases clipped from V and 2 bases from J, the junction kept 13 bases outside the gene matches. The CDR3 loop spans 19 amino acids. Per the germline V gene, CDR1 is SGHVS and CDR2 is FQNEAQ. CDR3 bases: TGTGCCAGCAGCTTATGGGCGGGACAGGGGTCTCCCCTCACAGATACGCAGTATTTT. This encodes CASSLWAGQGSPLTDTQYF.

This CDR3 reads CTSSHDRGDTDTQYF. In nucleotides, the CDR3 is TGCACCAGCAGCCATGACAGGGGTGACACAGATACGCAGTATTTT. This chain connects TRBV1 to TRBJ2-3; the table names TRBD1, a call not compared with the DNA. TRBV1 is given as a pseudogene. The CDR3 totals 15 residues.

V gene TRBV19 combines with J gene TRBJ2-1, with TRBD2 matching over 9 bases. The junction had 10 bases not matched to a gene; V was cut back by 8 bases and J by 2 bases. Germline V lookup: CDR1 LNHDA, CDR2 SQIVND (reference sequence). CDR3 length: 16 amino acids. This CDR3 is CASALRSGSTYNEQFF. The CDR3 DNA is TGTGCCAGTGCCCTCCGTAGCGGGAGTACCTACAATGAGCAGTTCTTC.

The chain links TRBV7-9 to TRBJ2-5; possible D gene TRBD2, 6 bases. The CDR3 spans 16 residues. The V end lost 2 bases, the J end lost 4 bases, and 17 bases lay between the germline ends. The germline V gene has CDR1 SEHNR and CDR2 FQNEAQ (reference sequence). The CDR3 loop reads CASSLRETVRGETQYF. For the CDR3, the DNA is TGTGCCAGCAGCTTACGGGAGACAGTTCGGGGAGAGACCCAGTACTTC.

In this sample, this clone turned up once. A much larger clone lies a single base off, so this may be a read error. The CDR3 nucleotides read TGTGCCAGCAGTAGCGGGAGGACCGGGGAGCTGTTTTTT. It encodes CASSSGRTGELFF. J is TRBJ2-2 and V is TRBV5-8; TRBD2 agrees at 10 bases. V shed 5 bases and J 5 bases; nucleotides not matched to a gene: 0. CDR3 size: 13 residues. The germline V gene encodes CDR1 SGHTS and CDR2 YDEGEE.

The chain combines TRBV5-6 with TRBJ2-5; TRBD2 matches 8 bases. The CDR3 runs 17 residues. Looked up from germline, CDR1 is SGHDT and CDR2 is YYEEEE. Unmatched junction bases numbered 12, after V lost 0 bases and J lost 5 bases. CDR3 sequence reads: CASSLGTSWRIIETQYF. As DNA, the CDR3 is TGTGCCAGCAGCTTGGGGACTAGCTGGCGTATCATCGAGACCCAGTACTTC. The full variable domain, its missing parts supplied by reference TRBV5-6 and TRBJ2-5, is DAGVTQSPTHLIKTRGQQVTLRCSPKSGHDTVSWYQQALGQGPQFIFQYYEEEERQRGNFPDRFSGHQFPNYSSELNVNALLLGDSALYLCASSLGTSWRIIETQYFGPGTRLLVL.

The rearrangement links TRBV5-1 to TRBJ2-1; TRBD2 agrees at 7 bases. This CDR3 has 15 amino acids. J gave up 4 bases and V 0 bases, and 4 bases lay outside the gene matches. The germline V gene has CDR1 SGHRS and CDR2 YFSETQ. This chain's CDR3 is CASSLASGTYNEQFF. The DNA for the CDR3 is TGCGCCAGCAGCTTGGCGAGCGGGACTTACAATGAGCAGTTCTTC.